Each of the 15 T cell receptor beta chains below was sequenced from the same sample in a study of T cell responses to AZD1222 COVID-19 vaccine. The protocol was immunoSEQ multiplex PCR, while the TCRdb copy is restricted to in-frame clones and leaves out a portion. The sample gives tens of thousands of clones, 75% to 90% of which show up once; over 20% is in the top ten. Specimen: peripheral blood, collected on day 0 of AZD1222 vaccination. These receptors were taken from an adult in good health.

The chain employs TRBV27 and TRBJ1-1, with D uncertain. The CDR3 spans 11 residues. Trimming left V 6 bases short and J 4 bases short, with 6 bases between. Germline loops: CDR1 MNHEY, CDR2 SMNVEV (reference sequence). In DNA, the CDR3 is TGTGCCAGCAGGGGCGTCACTGAAGCTTTCTTT. Translating it yields CASRGVTEAFF.

Turning to this clone: One end of the junction is discordant with germline, which a read error may explain. The chain combines TRBV6-1 with TRBJ1-5; tentative D call: TRBD1 (5 bases). The CDR3 runs 16 residues. In germline, CDR1 is MNHNS, CDR2 SASEGT. The DNA for the CDR3 is TGTGCCAGCAGGGAAGGGACGGCATATAGCAATCAGCCCCAGCATTTT. Encoded protein: CASREGTAYSNQPQHF.

The rearrangement uses TRBV6-5 and TRBJ2-1; D remains unclear. The CDR3 consists of 14 residues. V dropped 8 bases and J dropped 7 bases, with 18 bases sitting between them. The germline V gene has CDR1 MNHEY and CDR2 SVGAGI. This CDR3 reads CASVVSLEGNEQFF. CDR3 DNA: TGTGCCAGCGTTGTCAGTCTAGAAGGTAATGAGCAGTTCTTC.

The chain couples TRBV29-1 to TRBJ1-2; D gene unclear. CDR1 and CDR2 from the germline V gene are SQVTM and ANQGSEA. The CDR3 is 10 amino acids. V lost 0 bases and J 7 bases, leaving 3 bases between the germline ends. CDR3 bases: TGCAGCGTTGAAGATTCTGGCTACACCTTC. Its protein is CSVEDSGYTF.

The chain recombines TRBV5-4 with TRBJ1-6; a weak D match, TRBD1 (5 bases). Germline CDR1 and CDR2: SGHNT and YYREEE (reference sequence). The CDR3 contains 14 residues. Trimming stripped 4 bases from V and 8 bases from J, with 13 bases between. The CDR3 DNA sequence: TGTGCCAGCAGCCGCGACTGGGGGGATTCACCCCTCCACTTT. Residues: CASSRDWGDSPLHF. The full variable domain, completed using reference TRBV5-4 and TRBJ1-6, is ETGVTQSPTHLIKTRGQQVTLRCSSQSGHNTVSWYQQALGQGPQFIFQYYREEENGRGNFPPRFSGLQFPNYSSELNVNALELDDSALYLCASSRDWGDSPLHFGNGTRLTVT.

This chain connects TRBV4-1 to TRBJ2-7; D is unresolved. The CDR3 has 13 residues. Germline values: CDR1 MGHRA, CDR2 YSYEKL. Trimming pared 4 bases from V and 3 bases from J, leaving 10 bases between. CDR3 protein: CASSRDPFYEQYF. For the CDR3, the DNA is TGCGCCAGCAGCCGGGATCCGTTCTACGAGCAGTACTTC.

The V gene is TRBV10-3, the J gene TRBJ2-5; a possible D gene is TRBD1 (5 bases). Germline loops: CDR1 ENHRY, CDR2 SYGVKD. The CDR3 runs 15 residues. V lost 4 bases and J 2 bases, leaving 14 bases between the germline ends. The CDR3 region is CAISVIGANQETQYF. The CDR3 DNA follows: TGTGCCATCAGTGTGATTGGGGCTAATCAAGAGACCCAGTACTTC.

The genes are TRBV30 and TRBJ2-1, with 8 bases that match TRBD2. The J segment lost 10 bases and the V segment lost 7 bases, leaving 18 bases of the junction unmatched. This CDR3 is built from 15 residues. From germline, CDR1 is GTSNPN and CDR2 SVGIG (reference sequence). The chain's CDR3 is CASSRGSGSLGEQFF. For the CDR3, the DNA is TGTGCCTCCTCTCGGGGGAGCGGGAGTCTGGGGGAGCAGTTCTTC.

The CDR3 reads CASSSPGAGGEKLFF. The CDR3 coding sequence is TGTGCCAGCAGTTCCCCCGGGGCAGGGGGTGAAAAACTGTTTTTT. The rearrangement joins TRBV28 to TRBJ1-4, with 7 bases identical to TRBD1. Germline V gene sequence: CDR1 MDHEN, CDR2 SYDVKM. CDR3 length equals 15 residues. Losses at the gene ends were 4 bases for V and 7 bases for J; bases not matched to a gene: 9.

The rearrangement uses TRBV28 and TRBJ2-3; D gene unclear. Per germline, CDR1 MDHEN and CDR2 SYDVKM. The CDR3 consists of 14 residues. Trimming took off 4 bases at V and 2 bases at J, with 10 bases between the two ends. CDR3 amino acids: CASSSPGNTDTQYF. The DNA for the CDR3 is TGTGCCAGCAGTTCTCCAGGAAACACAGATACGCAGTATTTT.

The chain couples TRBV30 to TRBJ1-2; tentative D call: TRBD1 (6 bases). This CDR3 spans 14 amino acids. Trimming took 1 base from V and 8 from J, leaving 17 bases between them. Germline CDR1 GTSNPN, CDR2 SVGIG (reference sequence). CDR3 nucleotide sequence: TGTGCCTGGAGTGGGGGGGCCGGGCCAAGGGGCTACACCTTC. Translation: CAWSGGAGPRGYTF.

The chain has TRBV2 and TRBJ2-7; TRBD1 might be the D (5 bases). Trimming removed 8 bases at V and 3 bases at J, with 17 bases between. Germline CDR1 reads SNHLY; CDR2 reads FYNNEI. This CDR3 has 14 amino acids. CDR3 protein: CASGREMDSYEQYF. The CDR3 nucleotides read TGTGCCAGCGGCAGGGAAATGGATAGCTACGAGCAGTACTTC.

This clone came up once. The rearrangement joins TRBV29-1 to TRBJ2-7, with D uncertain. The length of the CDR3 is 14 residues. Trimming pared 3 bases from V and 0 bases from J, leaving 12 bases between. Germline assignment: CDR1 SQVTM and CDR2 ANQGSEA. The CDR3 loop is CSVDITAGSYEQYF. Here the CDR3 DNA reads TGCAGCGTTGATATTACTGCTGGCTCCTACGAGCAGTACTTC.

V gene TRBV5-5 combines with J gene TRBJ2-7; 7 bases are shared with TRBD1. Losses at the gene ends were 2 bases for V and 3 bases for J; bases not matched to a gene: 5. There are 14 residues in the CDR3. Germline loops: CDR1 SGHKS, CDR2 YYEKEE (reference sequence). The CDR3 coding sequence is TGTGCCAGCAGCTTCATCGGGACAGACTACGAGCAGTACTTC. Encoded protein: CASSFIGTDYEQYF.

The rearrangement joins TRBV3-1 (or the pseudogene TRBV3-2) to TRBJ1-2; 8 bases are shared with TRBD1. With 5 bases clipped from V and 5 bases from J, the junction kept 10 bases outside the gene matches. Germline CDR1 reads LGHDT; CDR2 reads YNNKEL (reference sequence). The CDR3 is made up of 15 amino acids. The CDR3 nucleotides are TGTGCCAGCAGCTCCGGACAGGGACGAGGGTATGGCTACACCTTC. It specifies CASSSGQGRGYGYTF.